This TCR beta chain was profiled in a study of blood T cell repertoires in COVID-19. For the study at large: PBMCs, B-cell-depleted T cells, or T cells provided the cDNA or gDNA that made up the material.

Participant-reported clinical history was the basis for cohort assignment. This clone was detected only a few times. Generated by immunoSEQ multiplex PCR, the TCRdb table keeps only in-frame clones and is missing some. This sample carries about 250,000 clones, 80% to 90% of them seen once, and the ten largest clones take approximately 4%. The CDR3 consists of 16 residues. V gene TRBV21-1 combines with J gene TRBJ1-1; the table calls TRBD1, which could not be checked here. TRBV21-1 is annotated as a pseudogene. The sequence was obtained from a woman aged 40 to 49 who had been exposed to COVID-19. Sequencing used PBMCs or T cells enriched from blood (not recorded which). The DNA of the CDR3 is TGTGCCAGCATTGCGAAAAGAGGGGGCAAACTTAATGAAGCTTTCTTT. Amino acid sequence: CASIAKRGGKLNEAFF.